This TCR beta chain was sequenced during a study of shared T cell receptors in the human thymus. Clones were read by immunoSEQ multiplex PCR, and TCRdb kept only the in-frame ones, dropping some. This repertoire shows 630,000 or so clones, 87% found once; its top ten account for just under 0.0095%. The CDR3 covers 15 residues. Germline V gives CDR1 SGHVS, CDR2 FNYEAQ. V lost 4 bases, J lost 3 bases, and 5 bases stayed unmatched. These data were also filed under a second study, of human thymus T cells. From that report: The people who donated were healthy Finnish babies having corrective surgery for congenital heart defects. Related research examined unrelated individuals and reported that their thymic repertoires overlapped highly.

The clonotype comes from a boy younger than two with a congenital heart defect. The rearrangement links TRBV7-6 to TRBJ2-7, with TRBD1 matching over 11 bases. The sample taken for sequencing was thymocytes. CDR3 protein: CASSSGTGGGYEQYF. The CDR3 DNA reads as TGTGCCAGCAGCTCCGGGACAGGGGGAGGCTACGAGCAGTACTTC. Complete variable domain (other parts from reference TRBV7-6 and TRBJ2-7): GAGVSQSPRYKVTKRGQDVALRCDPISGHVSLYWYRQALGQGPEFLTYFNYEAQQDKSGLPNDRFSAERPEGSISTLTIQRTEQRDSAMYRCASSSGTGGGYEQYFGPGTRLTVT.